The 19 T cell receptor beta chains listed next were all sequenced from one sample in a study of Graves' ophthalmopathy and Graves' hyperthyroidism. The sequenced template was RNA, covering the TCR beta CDR3 region. First-round RT-PCR used HTBI primers; second-round multiplex PCR followed. In TCRdb, the multiplex PCR reads were re-called with MiXCR into one record per CDR3 protein. Found here are under 400,000 distinct CDR3 sequences, about 17% of them singletons; the top ten hold approximately 13%. Source material: peripheral blood. Receptors originate from an adult man with Graves' ophthalmopathy.

This clonotype was picked up one time. CDR3 in DNA: TGTGCCAGCAGTTGGACTAGCGGGCCCCAGGACGAGCAGTACTTC. It translates to CASSWTSGPQDEQYF. The chain carries TRBV7-2 and TRBJ2-7; 11 bases match TRBD2. CDR1 is SGHTA and CDR2 is FQGNSA in the germline V gene. After removal of 6 bases from V and 5 bases from J, the junction contained 9 bases not matched to a gene. The CDR3 totals 15 residues.

Many counts were recorded for this clonotype. V usage is TRBV7-8 and J usage is TRBJ1-1; weak D call: TRBD1 (5 bases). The germline CDR1 and CDR2 sequences are SGHVS and FQNEAQ. Between the trimmed V and J ends, which lost 8 bases and 1 base, there was a span of 14 bases. This CDR3 is 14 amino acids long. This CDR3 is CASVPGHANTEAFF. Here the CDR3 DNA reads TGTGCCAGCGTCCCAGGACACGCGAACACTGAAGCTTTCTTT.

This clonotype was observed at least ten times. The V and J genes are TRBV20-1 and TRBJ1-2; D is uncertain. Germline V gives CDR1 DFQATT, CDR2 SNEGSKA (reference sequence). V was shortened by 5 bases and J by 4 bases, with 11 bases between the two germline ends. The CDR3 has 12 amino acids. The CDR3 loop is CSAVAGSYGYTF. The CDR3 DNA is TGCAGTGCTGTAGCGGGGTCCTATGGCTACACCTTC.

This sequence joins TRBV7-2 and TRBJ1-6; D is ambiguous. Trimming took 5 bases from V and 15 from J, leaving 17 bases between them. Germline values: CDR1 SGHTA, CDR2 FQGNSA. The length of the CDR3 is 13 residues. The CDR3 coding sequence is TGTGCCAGCAGCCCCATTGGAAGTCCCCTCCTCCACTTT. As protein: CASSPIGSPLLHF.

This clonotype was detected many times. This chain joins TRBV6-1 and TRBJ2-7; possible D gene TRBD1, 6 bases. The CDR3 consists of 12 residues. The germline V gene encodes CDR1 MNHNS and CDR2 SASEGT. Trimming pared 3 bases from V and 6 bases from J, leaving 9 bases between. In DNA, the CDR3 is TGTGCCAGCAGTGATTGGGACATCGAGCAGTACTTC. This translates into CASSDWDIEQYF.

This clonotype showed up many times. This sequence joins TRBV7-2 and TRBJ1-5; D is undetermined. Germline V gene lookup returns CDR1 SGHTA and CDR2 FQGNSA. The CDR3 runs 13 residues. V dropped 5 bases and J dropped 3 bases, with 8 bases sitting between them. CDR3 sequence reads: CASSPRNNQPQHF. CDR3 in DNA: TGTGCCAGCAGCCCCCGTAACAATCAGCCCCAGCATTTT.

Ten or more counts support this clonotype. The CDR3 region is CSVETGGHEQYF. CDR3 sequence (DNA): TGCAGCGTTGAAACAGGGGGCCACGAGCAGTACTTC. V and J are TRBV29-1 and TRBJ2-7; 9 nucleotides line up with TRBD1. V dropped 2 bases and J dropped 5; count of bases not matched to a gene: 1. The CDR3 totals 12 residues. Germline V gene lookup returns CDR1 SQVTM and CDR2 ANQGSEA.

This clonotype was picked up many times. This sequence joins TRBV29-1 and TRBJ2-7, with 8 bases fitting TRBD1. The trim removed 4 bases at V and 2 bases at J, leaving 7 bases unmatched. The CDR3 totals 14 residues. The germline V gene has CDR1 SQVTM and CDR2 ANQGSEA. CDR3 sequence: CSVGRTGLTYEQYF. In DNA, the CDR3 is TGCAGCGTTGGAAGGACAGGGCTTACCTACGAGCAGTACTTC.

The sample holds many counts of this clonotype. The genes are TRBV30 and TRBJ1-2; TRBD1 matches 7 bases. The CDR3 extends over 12 amino acids. V lost 4 bases to trimming and J lost 4 bases; unmatched junction nucleotides: 3. Per germline, CDR1 GTSNPN and CDR2 SVGIG (reference sequence). In DNA, the CDR3 is TGTGCCTGGACGGACAGGTCCTATGGCTACACCTTC. Protein product: CAWTDRSYGYTF.

This clonotype was seen at least ten times. The V and J genes are TRBV12-3 or TRBV12-4 and TRBJ1-5; TRBD1 aligns across 7 bases. This CDR3 region has 14 residues. J was trimmed by 6 bases and V by 5 bases; bases with no gene match: 7. CDR3 amino acids: CASSTQGFGQPQHF. CDR3 bases: TGTGCCAGCAGTACACAGGGGTTTGGTCAGCCCCAGCATTTT.

This clonotype was counted ten times or more. The CDR3 DNA is TGTGCCTGGAGTAGGGACGGCGAGCAGTACTTC. Amino acid sequence: CAWSRDGEQYF. The gene calls are TRBV30 and TRBJ2-7; possibly TRBD1 or TRBD2 for D (5 bases each). Germline CDR1 is GTSNPN and CDR2 is SVGIG (reference sequence). The CDR3 spans 11 residues. The V gene lost 2 bases and the J gene lost 6 bases, with 8 bases spanning the gap.

This clonotype has at least ten counts. This chain uses TRBV4-1 with TRBJ1-2, with 10 positions matching TRBD1. After removal of 4 bases from V and 6 bases from J, the junction contained 14 bases not matched to a gene. The CDR3 runs 17 residues. Germline values: CDR1 MGHRA, CDR2 YSYEKL. The DNA for the CDR3 is TGCGCCAGCAGCCGCGGACTCTTTGGACAGGGGGAGAATGGCTACACCTTC. It codes for CASSRGLFGQGENGYTF.

This clonotype was observed many times. The chain uses TRBV6-5 and TRBJ1-2; possibly TRBD1 for D (5 bases). Germline V gene sequence: CDR1 MNHEY, CDR2 SVGAGI. Trimming stripped 6 bases from V and 3 bases from J, with 17 bases between. The CDR3 has 15 amino acids. The CDR3 DNA follows: TGTGCCAGCAGACTGACGATAGGGACGGACTATGGCTACACCTTC. It codes for CASRLTIGTDYGYTF.

This clonotype was detected ten times or more. The chain combines TRBV5-1 with TRBJ1-5, with 7 bases lining up with TRBD1. V was clipped by 0 bases and J by 0 bases; unmatched bases: 6. CDR3 size: 17 residues. The germline CDR1 and CDR2 sequences are SGHRS and YFSETQ. The CDR3 loop reads CASSLGPGQPSNQPQHF. CDR3 coding DNA: TGCGCCAGCAGCTTGGGACCGGGACAGCCTAGCAATCAGCCCCAGCATTTT. The entire variable domain, with the rest obtained from reference TRBV5-1 and TRBJ1-5, is as follows: KAGVTQTPRYLIKTRGQQVTLSCSPISGHRSVSWYQQTPGQGLQFLFEYFSETQRNKGNFPGRFSGRQFSNSRSEMNVSTLELGDSALYLCASSLGPGQPSNQPQHFGDGTRLSIL.

This clonotype was counted at least ten times. The V and J genes are TRBV5-1 and TRBJ2-5, with D hard to call. V was trimmed by 0 bases and J by 5 bases, leaving 11 bases between them. The CDR3 extends over 14 amino acids. Germline CDR1 is SGHRS and CDR2 is YFSETQ. The CDR3 loop is CASSLGMPGETQYF. The CDR3, as DNA: TGCGCCAGCAGCTTGGGCATGCCCGGGGAGACCCAGTACTTC.

There are many counts of this clonotype. The CDR3 here is CSARGGGTQYF. CDR3 DNA sequence: TGCAGTGCTCGCGGGGGAGGAACCCAGTACTTC. The chain employs TRBV20-1 and TRBJ2-5; 7 bases fit TRBD2. CDR1 and CDR2 (germline): DFQATT, SNEGSKA (reference sequence). J gave up 8 bases and V 5 bases, and 5 bases lay outside the gene matches. The CDR3 spans 11 residues.

This clonotype was picked up many times. CDR3 DNA: TGTGCCACCAGCACATTCGGCAGACAAGAGACCCAGTACTTC. Protein: CATSTFGRQETQYF. J is TRBJ2-5 and V is TRBV15, with D uncertain. V shed 4 bases and J shed 2 bases, with 11 bases lying between them. CDR3 length: 14 residues. CDR1 LNHNV and CDR2 YYDKDF come from the germline V gene (reference sequence).

The J gene is TRBJ2-5, the V gene TRBV7-8; D possibly corresponds to TRBD1 (5 bases). Trimming cost V 5 bases and J 2 bases, with 15 bases left between them. In germline, CDR1 is SGHVS, CDR2 FQNEAQ. CDR3 length equals 15 residues. As DNA, the CDR3 is TGTGCCAGCAGCCCGTGGGGCAGAACACAAGAGACCCAGTACTTC. Translating gives CASSPWGRTQETQYF. The whole variable domain, remainder taken from reference TRBV7-8 and TRBJ2-5, is GAGVSQSPRYKVAKRGQDVALRCDPISGHVSLFWYQQALGQGPEFLTYFQNEAQLDKSGLPSDRFFAERPEGSVSTLKIQRTQQEDSAVYLCASSPWGRTQETQYFGPGTRLLVL.

The sample holds many counts of this clonotype. The chain employs TRBV7-8 and TRBJ2-5; D perhaps matches TRBD2 (6 bases). Germline lookup yields CDR1 SGHVS and CDR2 FQNEAQ. CDR3 length: 13 amino acids. The V and J ends lost 5 bases and 1 base respectively, with 8 bases between them. DNA of the CDR3: TGTGCCAGCAGCACGGGAGTCCAAGAGACCCAGTACTTC. Translation: CASSTGVQETQYF.